Shown below are 10 T cell receptor beta chains from a single sample sequenced in a study of CD8+ T cells in alopecia areata. Following RNA extraction, reverse transcription yielded cDNA that acted as the sequencing template. Profiling relied on immunoSEQ multiplex PCR, and the TCRdb table lists in-frame clones only, not all of them. The repertoire has 120,000 or so clones, less than 50% of them found once; the top ten carry roughly 10%. The source material was NKG2D-low CD8+ T cells sorted from blood. The receptors come from a human donor with alopecia areata.

V and J are TRBV29-1 and TRBJ1-2; the D gene is possibly TRBD1 (6 bases). The CDR3 is 16 amino acids. CDR1 is SQVTM and CDR2 is ANQGSEA in the germline V gene. V dropped 3 bases and J dropped 0 bases, with 17 bases sitting between them. The CDR3 loop reads CSVEFQGTSSNYGYTF. CDR3 coding DNA: TGCAGCGTTGAGTTTCAGGGGACCTCTTCTAACTATGGCTACACCTTC.

The chain combines TRBV30 with TRBJ2-3, with 9 positions matching TRBD2. Losses at the gene ends were 8 bases for V and 5 bases for J; bases not matched to a gene: 5. CDR3 length: 12 amino acids. Germline-derived CDR1 and CDR2 are GTSNPN and SVGIG (reference sequence). CDR3 amino acids: CARSGGVDTQYF. In DNA form, the CDR3 reads TGTGCCCGTAGCGGGGGAGTAGATACGCAGTATTTT.

The chain has TRBV2 and TRBJ2-7; a weak D match, TRBD2 (7 bases). CDR3 size: 15 residues. Per the germline V gene, CDR1 is SNHLY and CDR2 is FYNNEI. Trimming shortened V by 0 bases and J by 6 bases, and 15 bases separated the two germline ends. CDR3 residues: CASSEAGGAGSEQYF. For the CDR3, the DNA is TGTGCCAGCAGTGAAGCAGGGGGGGCTGGCTCCGAGCAGTACTTC.

V and J are TRBV29-1 and TRBJ1-1; D unresolved. There are 9 residues in the CDR3. The V end lost 1 base, the J end lost 12 bases, and 6 bases lay between the germline ends. Germline V gene sequence: CDR1 SQVTM, CDR2 ANQGSEA. CDR3 residues: CSVEAPPFF. In nucleotides, the CDR3 is TGCAGCGTTGAAGCCCCCCCTTTCTTT.

V gene TRBV5-1 combines with J gene TRBJ2-7; D possibly matches TRBD1 or TRBD2 (5 bases each). The CDR3 is 14 amino acids. CDR1 and CDR2 (germline): SGHRS, YFSETQ. V was cut by 2 bases and J by 3 bases, with 12 bases left in between. CDR3 in DNA: TGCGCCAGCAGCTTCGGGACGGGGTACTACGAGCAGTACTTC. Its translation: CASSFGTGYYEQYF.

A few counts support this clone. The chain has TRBV13 and TRBJ1-1, with 8 positions matching TRBD1. The germline CDR1 and CDR2 sequences are PRHDT and FYEKMQ (reference sequence). J was trimmed by 6 bases and V by 5 bases; bases with no gene match: 5. There are 13 residues in the CDR3. The CDR3 coding sequence is TGTGCCAGCAGCGGTCCGGACAGGGCTGAAGCTTTCTTT. This codes for CASSGPDRAEAFF.

The chain links TRBV30 to TRBJ1-2; 9 positions match TRBD1. This CDR3 is 14 amino acids long. Unmatched junction bases numbered 10, after V lost 3 bases and J lost 8 bases. CDR1 is GTSNPN and CDR2 is SVGIG in the germline V gene (reference sequence). The CDR3 DNA sequence: TGTGCCTGGAGGGCCTACGGACAGGGGAGAGGCTACACCTTC. Protein sequence: CAWRAYGQGRGYTF.

The CDR3 nucleotides are TGTGCCTGGAGCCAAGGGTTTAGCTCCTACGAGCAGTACTTC. Its protein product is CAWSQGFSSYEQYF. This rearrangement joins TRBV30 to TRBJ2-7; D is ambiguous. CDR1 and CDR2 from the germline V gene are GTSNPN and SVGIG (reference sequence). V lost 3 bases to trimming and J lost 0 bases, with 12 bases between them. CDR3 length: 14 amino acids.

The CDR3 sequence: CASTPRGGWPEAFF. The DNA for the CDR3 is TGTGCCAGCACCCCACGGGGTGGATGGCCTGAAGCTTTCTTT. V usage is TRBV27 and J usage is TRBJ1-1; D gene ambiguous. There are 14 residues in the CDR3. The V gene's germline CDR1 is MNHEY and CDR2 SMNVEV (reference sequence). Deletions cut 7 bases from V and 6 bases from J, with 18 bases between.

V usage is TRBV14 and J usage is TRBJ1-2; 7 bases are shared with TRBD1. CDR1 SGHDN and CDR2 FVKESK come from the germline V gene. The CDR3 length is 15 residues. Germline trimming cut 3 bases from V and 4 bases from J; bases unmatched to any gene: 8. CDR3 sequence: CASSHQQGRAYGYTF. DNA for the CDR3: TGTGCCAGCAGCCACCAACAGGGGAGGGCCTATGGCTACACCTTC.